This TCR beta chain comes out of a study of response to subunit inactivated influenza vaccine. TCRdb used MiXCR to reprocess the RT-PCR reads, holding one entry per CDR3 protein. The sample lists roughly 180,000 distinct CDR3 sequences; 7.5% to 10% were seen once. Study results and caveats: Only a handful of new T cells, the authors suggested, are recruited with each seasonal influenza vaccination.

This clonotype was recorded many times. Its antigen remains unidentified. The length of the CDR3 is 13 residues. V lost 3 bases, J lost 7 bases, and 15 bases lay in between. Germline V gene lookup returns CDR1 DFQATT and CDR2 SNEGSKA (reference sequence). Source: non-naive T cells sorted from PBMCs, taken on the day of vaccination. The clonotype comes from a man aged 45-65 years who received an inactivated influenza vaccine. V and J are TRBV20-1 and TRBJ1-1, with a tentative D call TRBD1 (5 bases). In DNA, the CDR3 is TGCAGTGCTAGGGAGGGGTCGGATGGTGAAGCTTTCTTT. Amino acids: CSAREGSDGEAFF.